This record concerns one TCR beta chain sequence. The sample originates from a study of blood T cell repertoires in COVID-19. Clones were sequenced by immunoSEQ multiplex PCR, and TCRdb holds only the in-frame ones, with some missing. The table shows fewer than 250,000 clones, with roughly 86% occurring only once. Germline lookup yields CDR1 MNHEY and CDR2 SMNVEV (reference sequence). This CDR3 contains 15 residues. V lost 5 bases, J lost 3 bases, and 17 bases lay in between. This receptor was taken from a woman aged 40 to 50 in a cohort exposed to, infected with or recovered from COVID-19 (not recorded which). The chain recombines TRBV27 with TRBJ2-7; maybe TRBD1 (6 bases). The specimen sequenced was PBMCs or T cells enriched from blood (not recorded which). DNA of the CDR3: TGTGCCAGCAGTCCTCAAGGACAGCCCATCTACGAGCAGTACTTC. It encodes CASSPQGQPIYEQYF.